One and the same sample provided the 14 T cell receptor beta chains below, sequenced in a study of T-cell memory formation after mild COVID-19. TCRdb passed the 5' RACE reads through MiXCR, listing each CDR3 protein once. Seen here are 250,000 to 350,000 distinct CDR3 sequences, 15% to 20% observed once, and the top ten hold 23%. Sample: PBMCs or a T cell subset sorted from them (not recorded which). These receptors were obtained from a man aged 18 to 30 who had mild COVID-19 (a few samples of this study predate the infection). Cell type and time point are not known.

In this sample, this clonotype turned up a few times. The chain employs TRBV20-1 and TRBJ2-6, with a tentative D call TRBD1 (6 bases). V was trimmed by 6 bases and J by 0 bases, leaving 15 bases between them. The length of the CDR3 is 16 residues. Germline CDR1 reads DFQATT; CDR2 reads SNEGSKA (reference sequence). This CDR3 is CSALRDTSSGANVLTF. The CDR3 coding sequence is TGCAGTGCCCTCCGGGACACGAGCTCTGGGGCCAACGTCCTGACTTTC.

The gene calls are TRBV2 and TRBJ1-6; no definite D call. Trimming removed 7 bases from V and 8 bases from J, with 6 bases in between. Germline CDR1 and CDR2: SNHLY and FYNNEI. The CDR3 has 11 amino acids. The CDR3 DNA sequence: TGTGCCAGCACAGGTGATTCACCCCTCCACTTT. Translation: CASTGDSPLHF. The full variable domain, with the rest looked up from reference TRBV2 and TRBJ1-6, is EPEVTQTPSHQVTQMGQEVILRCVPISNHLYFYWYRQILGQKVEFLVSFYNNEISEKSEIFDDQFSVERPDGSNFTLKIRSTKLEDSAMYFCASTGDSPLHFGNGTRLTVT.

The gene calls are TRBV12-3 or TRBV12-4 and TRBJ2-2; D unresolved. CDR3 length equals 13 residues. V lost 3 bases and J 6 bases, leaving 8 bases between the germline ends. CDR3 bases: TGTGCCAGCAGTTTCGAGGTTCCCGGGGAGCTGTTTTTT. This codes for CASSFEVPGELFF.

This chain joins TRBV4-2 and TRBJ1-2; D is unresolved. With 0 bases removed from V and 3 bases from J, the gap between germline ends came to 14 bases. This CDR3 spans 16 amino acids. The germline gives CDR1 LGHNA, CDR2 YNFKEQ. The CDR3 sequence is CASSQDLTQTYYGYTF. The DNA for the CDR3 is TGTGCCAGCAGCCAAGATTTGACCCAGACCTACTATGGCTACACCTTC.

This clonotype was counted a few times. V is TRBV20-1 and J is TRBJ1-2; no clear D. Between the trimmed V and J ends, which lost 4 bases and 5 bases, there was a span of 17 bases. This CDR3 contains 14 residues. Germline CDR1 DFQATT, CDR2 SNEGSKA (reference sequence). The CDR3 DNA reads as TGCAGTGCTAATCCCCTGCGGATGGATTATGGCTACACCTTC. It translates to CSANPLRMDYGYTF.

The chain uses TRBV28 and TRBJ2-1, with TRBD2 matching 11 bases. The CDR3 loop spans 14 amino acids. Germline CDR1 MDHEN, CDR2 SYDVKM. V gave up 6 bases and J gave up 7 bases; unmatched junction bases: 5. CDR3 DNA sequence: TGTGCCAGCAGATTAGCGGGGGGGCTAAATGAGCAGTTCTTC. Translation: CASRLAGGLNEQFF.

In nucleotides, the CDR3 is TGCGCCAGCAGCTTCTCAGACAGGGTTACGGAGACCCAGTACTTC. Translating it yields CASSFSDRVTETQYF. The chain carries TRBV5-1 and TRBJ2-5; 7 bases are shared with TRBD1. The J segment lost 5 bases and the V segment lost 2 bases, leaving 9 bases of the junction unmatched. The CDR3 runs to 15 residues. Germline assignment: CDR1 SGHRS and CDR2 YFSETQ.

The gene calls are TRBV4-3 and TRBJ2-1; the D is unclear. Germline V gives CDR1 LGHNA, CDR2 YSLEER. V was pared by 3 bases and J by 3 bases, with 3 bases between. The CDR3 contains 12 residues. The CDR3 bases are TGCGCCAGCAGCCATAGCTACAATGAGCAGTTCTTC. This sequence encodes CASSHSYNEQFF.

V usage is TRBV7-2 and J usage is TRBJ2-5; 7 bases map to TRBD2. This CDR3 has 15 residues. J was trimmed by 4 bases and V by 6 bases; bases with no gene match: 11. Germline CDR1 is SGHTA and CDR2 is FQGNSA. DNA for the CDR3: TGTGCCAGCAGTCCCAGGAGGACTAGGAGAGAGACCCAGTACTTC. Translation gives CASSPRRTRRETQYF.

This clonotype was seen a handful of times. The chain employs TRBV7-2 and TRBJ2-2; 7 bases line up with TRBD1. The CDR3 totals 16 residues. Germline V gene sequence: CDR1 SGHTA, CDR2 FQGNSA. Trimming took 3 bases from V and 2 from J; bases not matched to a gene: 6. The CDR3 bases are TGTGCCAGCAGCTTCCGGGACAGACCAAACACCGGGGAGCTGTTTTTT. Translating gives CASSFRDRPNTGELFF. Complete variable domain (other parts from reference TRBV7-2 and TRBJ2-2): GAGVSQSPSNKVTEKGKDVELRCDPISGHTALYWYRQSLGQGLEFLIYFQGNSAPDKSGLPSDRFSAERTGGSVSTLTIQRTQQEDSAVYLCASSFRDRPNTGELFFGEGSRLTVL.

This clonotype was counted many times. The chain links TRBV7-9 to TRBJ1-1, with D possibly TRBD1 on 6 matching bases. V lost 8 bases and J lost 1, with 11 bases in between. The CDR3 runs 13 residues. Germline CDR1 is SEHNR and CDR2 is FQNEAQ (reference sequence). The CDR3: CASGGGANTEAFF. The DNA for the CDR3 is TGTGCCAGCGGAGGGGGGGCGAACACTGAAGCTTTCTTT. The whole variable domain, filled in from reference TRBV7-9 and TRBJ1-1, reads DTGVSQNPRHKITKRGQNVTFRCDPISEHNRLYWYRQTLGQGPEFLTYFQNEAQLEKSRLLSDRFSAERPKGSFSTLEIQRTEQGDSAMYLCASGGGANTEAFFGQGTRLTVV.

The V call is TRBV27, the J call TRBJ2-5; tentatively, D is TRBD1 or TRBD2 (6 bases each). The CDR3 length is 17 residues. Germline CDR1 is MNHEY and CDR2 is SMNVEV (reference sequence). Trimming took 4 bases from V and 5 from J, leaving 23 bases between them. The CDR3 nucleotides read TGTGCCAGCAGTTCCGACCGGGGGCAGGTCAACTGGGAGACCCAGTACTTC. Translation gives CASSSDRGQVNWETQYF.

This chain uses TRBV28 with TRBJ2-5; TRBD1 matches at 8 bases. V shed 6 bases and J 4 bases; nucleotides not matched to a gene: 4. The germline V gene has CDR1 MDHEN and CDR2 SYDVKM. The CDR3 spans 13 residues. CDR3 residues: CASSYGTGETQYF. Written as DNA, the CDR3 is TGTGCCAGCAGCTACGGGACAGGAGAGACCCAGTACTTC.

The chain uses TRBV6-5 and TRBJ1-2; TRBD1 is a possible D gene (5 bases). The CDR3 spans 16 residues. Germline assignment: CDR1 MNHEY and CDR2 SVGAGI. V shed 1 base and J shed 6 bases, with 18 bases lying between them. This chain's CDR3 is CASSYFGRGLLDGYTF. The CDR3 DNA reads as TGTGCCAGCAGTTACTTTGGACGGGGGTTATTGGATGGCTACACCTTC.